These T cell receptor beta chains were read from a single sample in a study of T cell repertoires in cytomegalovirus infection. TCRdb re-called the reads with MiXCR, one entry per CDR3 protein. The table has roughly 920,000 distinct CDR3 sequences, roughly 31% seen once; the top ten hold around an eighth. Their recognized antigens are unknown. Sequences were derived from cultured CD8+ T cells from PBMCs, sampled from culture after CMV antigen stimulation. The receptors derive from a human donor in good health (CMV status not recorded). Some clones in this sample may be carry-over from other donors' samples. CDR3s include the opening cysteine and the closing phenylalanine or tryptophan. D genes are given only for firm matches. Size is omitted from some rows. Given values are once, few, many or a class for expanded clones.

D gene: TRBD1; V gene: TRBV2; J gene: TRBJ2-2; clone size: few; CDR3 protein: CASRGQGARTGELFF; CDR3 DNA: TGTGCCAGCAGGGGACAGGGGGCGAGGACCGGGGAGCTGTTTTTT
D gene: TRBD2; V gene: TRBV6-1; J gene: TRBJ2-1; clone size: few; CDR3 protein: CASSPSAGLAGDEQFF; CDR3 DNA: TGTGCCAGCAGTCCCTCCGCGGGACTAGCGGGGGATGAGCAGTTCTTC
D gene: NA; V gene: TRBV18; J gene: TRBJ1-1; clone size: many; CDR3 protein: CASSPPNGAEAFF; CDR3 DNA: TGTGCCAGCTCACCACCGAATGGGGCTGAAGCTTTCTTT
D gene: NA; V gene: TRBV7-9; J gene: TRBJ1-1; clone size: NA; CDR3 protein: CASSASENEAFF; CDR3 DNA: TGTGCCAGCAGCGCCTCGGAGAATGAAGCTTTCTTT
D gene: NA; V gene: TRBV20-1; J gene: TRBJ2-6; clone size: NA; CDR3 protein: CSARVGAEASGANVLTF; CDR3 DNA: TGCAGTGCTAGAGTAGGAGCCGAAGCCTCTGGGGCCAACGTCCTGACTTTC
D gene: NA; V gene: TRBV28; J gene: TRBJ1-5; clone size: NA; CDR3 protein: CASSLRYKHF; CDR3 DNA: TGTGCCAGCAGTTTAAGGTACAAGCATTTT
D gene: NA; V gene: TRBV12-3/TRBV12-4; J gene: TRBJ2-7; clone size: NA; CDR3 protein: CASSLTSTTYEQYF; CDR3 DNA: TGTGCCAGTAGCCTCACCTCAACCACCTACGAGCAGTACTTC
D gene: NA; V gene: TRBV27; J gene: TRBJ1-5; clone size: NA; CDR3 protein: CASSKGGRQPQHF; CDR3 DNA: TGTGCCAGCAGTAAAGGAGGCCGTCAGCCCCAGCATTTT
D gene: NA; V gene: TRBV12-3/TRBV12-4; J gene: TRBJ1-2; clone size: many; CDR3 protein: CASDSSYGYTF; CDR3 DNA: TGTGCCAGTGACAGTTCGTATGGCTACACCTTC
D gene: TRBD1; V gene: TRBV7-2; J gene: TRBJ1-2; clone size: many; CDR3 protein: CASSYDREGPYGYTF; CDR3 DNA: TGTGCCAGCAGCTACGACAGGGAAGGTCCGTATGGCTACACCTTC
D gene: NA; V gene: TRBV6-2/TRBV6-3; J gene: TRBJ1-5; clone size: NA; CDR3 protein: CASSPGVGRVSNQPQHF; CDR3 DNA: TGTGCCAGCAGCCCCGGTGTTGGCAGGGTGAGCAATCAGCCCCAGCATTTT
D gene: NA; V gene: TRBV13; J gene: TRBJ1-6; clone size: NA; CDR3 protein: CASSPRTANSPLHF; CDR3 DNA: TGTGCCAGCAGCCCCAGGACTGCTAATTCACCCCTCCACTTT
D gene: NA; V gene: TRBV7-6; J gene: TRBJ2-1; clone size: NA; CDR3 protein: CASSSRDSPPYNEQFF; CDR3 DNA: TGTGCCAGCAGCTCCCGGGACTCCCCTCCCTACAATGAGCAGTTCTTC
D gene: NA; V gene: TRBV4-1; J gene: TRBJ2-5; clone size: few; CDR3 protein: CASSQGTETQYF; CDR3 DNA: TGCGCCAGCAGCCAAGGCACAGAGACCCAGTACTTC
D gene: TRBD1; V gene: TRBV27; J gene: TRBJ2-3; clone size: NA; CDR3 protein: CASSSPGGVPLTQYF; CDR3 DNA: TGTGCCAGCAGCTCACCAGGGGGCGTCCCATTGACGCAGTATTTT
D gene: NA; V gene: TRBV19; J gene: TRBJ1-2; clone size: NA; CDR3 protein: CASTGPIGYTF; CDR3 DNA: TGTGCCAGTACGGGACCGATTGGCTACACCTTC
D gene: NA; V gene: TRBV10-2; J gene: TRBJ1-1; clone size: NA; CDR3 protein: CASSEFRNTEAFF; CDR3 DNA: TGCGCCAGCAGTGAGTTTCGGAACACTGAAGCTTTCTTT
D gene: TRBD1; V gene: TRBV6-5; J gene: TRBJ1-6; clone size: few; CDR3 protein: CASLRWTGDNSPLHF; CDR3 DNA: TGTGCCAGCTTGAGGTGGACAGGGGATAATTCACCCCTCCACTTT
D gene: NA; V gene: TRBV4-1; J gene: TRBJ1-1; clone size: NA; CDR3 protein: CASSQGPGPGAEAFF; CDR3 DNA: TGCGCCAGCAGCCAAGGGCCCGGACCCGGCGCTGAAGCTTTCTTT
D gene: NA; V gene: TRBV6-1; J gene: TRBJ1-2; clone size: few; CDR3 protein: CASSAIGGLSYGYTF; CDR3 DNA: TGTGCCAGCAGTGCGATAGGGGGTCTCTCCTATGGCTACACCTTC
D gene: TRBD1; V gene: TRBV7-9; J gene: TRBJ2-1; clone size: many; CDR3 protein: CASSRAQGVYNEQFF; CDR3 DNA: TGTGCCAGCTCTAGAGCCCAGGGGGTTTACAATGAGCAGTTCTTC
D gene: NA; V gene: TRBV9; J gene: TRBJ1-1; clone size: NA; CDR3 protein: CASSVERGNTEAFF; CDR3 DNA: TGTGCCAGCAGCGTAGAAAGGGGAAACACTGAAGCTTTCTTT
D gene: TRBD1; V gene: TRBV7-6; J gene: TRBJ2-3; clone size: NA; CDR3 protein: CANPPRDRGADTQYF; CDR3 DNA: TGTGCCAACCCACCCCGGGACAGGGGAGCAGATACGCAGTATTTT
D gene: NA; V gene: TRBV2; J gene: TRBJ1-6; clone size: NA; CDR3 protein: CASSDIGSDSPLHF; CDR3 DNA: TGTGCCAGCAGTGACATAGGGTCTGATTCACCCCTCCACTTT
D gene: NA; V gene: TRBV12-5; J gene: TRBJ1-1; clone size: many; CDR3 protein: CASGYPRGTYMNTEAFF; CDR3 DNA: TGTGCTAGTGGCTACCCCCGCGGGACCTACATGAACACTGAAGCTTTCTTT
D gene: TRBD2; V gene: TRBV6-5; J gene: TRBJ2-1; clone size: NA; CDR3 protein: CASSYSPLAGGPYNEQFF; CDR3 DNA: TGTGCCAGCAGTTACTCCCCTCTAGCGGGGGGGCCCTACAATGAGCAGTTCTTC
D gene: NA; V gene: TRBV19; J gene: TRBJ2-7; clone size: few; CDR3 protein: CASSMEGDHEQYF; CDR3 DNA: TGTGCCAGTAGTATGGAAGGGGACCACGAGCAGTACTTC
D gene: TRBD1; V gene: TRBV7-9; J gene: TRBJ2-2; clone size: many; CDR3 protein: CASYWTGNHGELFF; CDR3 DNA: TGTGCCAGCTACTGGACAGGGAATCACGGGGAGCTGTTTTTT
D gene: NA; V gene: TRBV27; J gene: TRBJ1-3; clone size: many; CDR3 protein: CASSSHPTGLSGNTIYF; CDR3 DNA: TGTGCCAGCAGTTCCCACCCGACAGGCCTCTCTGGAAACACCATATATTTT
D gene: TRBD1; V gene: TRBV20-1; J gene: TRBJ1-2; clone size: NA; CDR3 protein: CSARSTDRDDYGYTF; CDR3 DNA: TGCAGTGCTAGATCCACAGACAGGGACGATTATGGCTACACCTTC
D gene: NA; V gene: TRBV5-5; J gene: TRBJ1-1; clone size: NA; CDR3 protein: CASSLGIF; CDR3 DNA: TGTGCCAGCAGCTTGGGGATCTTT
D gene: TRBD1; V gene: TRBV2; J gene: TRBJ2-5; clone size: NA; CDR3 protein: CASSWETTGGIETQYF; CDR3 DNA: TGTGCCAGCAGTTGGGAGACAACAGGGGGGATCGAGACCCAGTACTTC
D gene: TRBD2; V gene: TRBV3-1; J gene: TRBJ2-1; clone size: NA; CDR3 protein: CASSQEVNGGAIGHEQFF; CDR3 DNA: TGTGCCAGCAGCCAAGAGGTGAACGGGGGGGCAATCGGGCATGAGCAGTTCTTC
D gene: NA; V gene: TRBV19; J gene: TRBJ1-1; clone size: few; CDR3 protein: CASSTRGGSTEAFF; CDR3 DNA: TGTGCCAGTAGTACCCGCGGGGGGAGTACTGAAGCTTTCTTT
D gene: TRBD1; V gene: TRBV7-8; J gene: TRBJ1-5; clone size: many; CDR3 protein: CASRPGTGRQPQHF; CDR3 DNA: TGTGCCAGCAGACCCGGGACAGGGCGTCAGCCCCAGCATTTT
D gene: NA; V gene: TRBV7-2; J gene: TRBJ1-1; clone size: many; CDR3 protein: CASSYKNTEAFF; CDR3 DNA: TGTGCCAGCAGTTACAAGAACACTGAAGCTTTCTTT
D gene: NA; V gene: TRBV7-6; J gene: TRBJ2-2; clone size: NA; CDR3 protein: CASSLVWGAPNTGELFF; CDR3 DNA: TGTGCCAGCAGCTTAGTTTGGGGTGCCCCGAACACCGGGGAGCTGTTTTTT
D gene: NA; V gene: TRBV4-3; J gene: TRBJ1-6; clone size: NA; CDR3 protein: CASSQDLLQGPPGAYNSPLHF; CDR3 DNA: TGCGCCAGCAGCCAAGATCTTCTACAGGGTCCGCCTGGGGCCTATAATTCACCCCTCCACTTT
D gene: TRBD2; V gene: TRBV20-1; J gene: TRBJ2-1; clone size: few; CDR3 protein: CSARGASGGAVTYNEQFF; CDR3 DNA: TGCAGTGCTCGAGGGGCTAGCGGGGGGGCCGTGACCTACAATGAGCAGTTCTTC
D gene: TRBD1; V gene: TRBV12-3/TRBV12-4; J gene: TRBJ2-7; clone size: NA; CDR3 protein: CASSFEVWDREVYEQYF; CDR3 DNA: TGTGCCAGCAGTTTTGAAGTTTGGGACAGGGAGGTCTACGAGCAGTACTTC
D gene: NA; V gene: TRBV19; J gene: TRBJ2-2; clone size: NA; CDR3 protein: CASSPFVGTTGELFF; CDR3 DNA: TGTGCCAGTAGTCCCTTCGTAGGGACGACCGGGGAGCTGTTTTTT